This TCR beta chain was documented in a study of blood T cell repertoires in COVID-19. About the study: The United States, Italy and Spain were the sources of the acute and convalescent COVID-19 samples. T cells, B-cell-depleted T cells, or PBMCs supplied cDNA or gDNA.

The CDR3 extends over 16 amino acids. V lost 4 bases, J lost 0 bases, and 14 bases lay in between. Germline loops: CDR1 SGHRS, CDR2 YFSETQ. In the study's own analysis: Amplified reference gene primers provided the basis for estimating nucleated cell counts. TCRdb's table, derived via immunoSEQ multiplex PCR, lists solely in-frame clones and lacks some. The DNA gave D and trimming, while V, J and clone size come from that table. The sample includes about 41,000 clones, 88% of them seen just once. This chain connects TRBV5-1 to TRBJ1-3; D may be TRBD1 (5 bases). Sequencing was performed on peripheral blood. The origin of this receptor is a human donor in a cohort sampled during active COVID-19. CDR3 protein: CASSVSGEFSGNTIYF. The CDR3 coding sequence is TGCGCCAGCAGCGTATCGGGGGAATTCTCTGGAAACACCATATATTTT.